What follows are 3 T cell receptor beta chains derived from one specimen sequenced in a study of T cell responses to AZD1222 COVID-19 vaccine. Only in-frame clones appear in the TCRdb table, and some are missing; sequencing was by immunoSEQ multiplex PCR. This sample yields about 150,000 clones, of which 80% to 90% are seen a single time; 4.5% to 6.5% belongs to the top ten. The material was peripheral blood, obtained on day 0 of AZD1222 vaccination. These receptors were obtained from an adult in good health.

The genes are TRBV4-3 and TRBJ1-1; D is undetermined. V shed 4 bases and J shed 3 bases, with 15 bases lying between them. CDR3 size: 15 residues. Germline CDR1 is LGHNA and CDR2 is YSLEER. In DNA, the CDR3 is TGCGCCAGCAGCCGAGCCCTATTTGGAGACACTGAAGCTTTCTTT. Encoded protein: CASSRALFGDTEAFF.

This clone was detected once. This chain links TRBV7-6 with TRBJ1-6, with D possibly being TRBD1 (5 bases). This CDR3 contains 14 residues. The V end lost 5 bases, the J end lost 4 bases, and 9 bases lay between the germline ends. Germline assignment: CDR1 SGHVS and CDR2 FNYEAQ. The CDR3 here is CASSPGPYNSPLHF. CDR3 in DNA: TGTGCCAGCAGCCCGGGACCTTATAATTCACCCCTCCACTTT.

V is TRBV19 and J is TRBJ1-2; TRBD1 matches at 9 bases. This CDR3 is built from 15 residues. Trimming cost V 5 bases and J 5 bases; bases outside gene matches: 9. Germline CDR1 reads LNHDA; CDR2 reads SQIVND (reference sequence). DNA for the CDR3: TGTGCCAGTAGTCCCGAACAGGGGGCGCGATATGGCTACACCTTC. This gives the protein CASSPEQGARYGYTF.